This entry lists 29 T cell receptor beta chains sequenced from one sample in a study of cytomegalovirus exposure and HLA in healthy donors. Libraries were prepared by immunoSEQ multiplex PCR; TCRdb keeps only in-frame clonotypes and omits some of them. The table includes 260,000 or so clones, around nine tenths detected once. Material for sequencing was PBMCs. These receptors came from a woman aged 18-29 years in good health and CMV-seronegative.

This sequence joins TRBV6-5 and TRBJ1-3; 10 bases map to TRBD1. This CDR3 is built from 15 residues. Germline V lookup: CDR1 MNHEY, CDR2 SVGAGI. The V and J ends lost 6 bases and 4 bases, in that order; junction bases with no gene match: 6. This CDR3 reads CASRDPGQGGNTIYF. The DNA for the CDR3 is TGTGCCAGCAGGGATCCGGGACAGGGGGGAAACACCATATATTTT.

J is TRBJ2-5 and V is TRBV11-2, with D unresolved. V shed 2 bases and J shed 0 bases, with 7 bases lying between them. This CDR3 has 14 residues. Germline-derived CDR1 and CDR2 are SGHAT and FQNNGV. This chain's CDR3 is CASSLRLHQETQYF. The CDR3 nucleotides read TGTGCCAGCAGCTTAAGACTCCACCAAGAGACCCAGTACTTC.

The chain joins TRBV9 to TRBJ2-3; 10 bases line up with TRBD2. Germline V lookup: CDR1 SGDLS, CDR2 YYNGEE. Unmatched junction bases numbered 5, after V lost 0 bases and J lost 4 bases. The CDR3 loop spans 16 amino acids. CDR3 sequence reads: CASSVASGRSADTQYF. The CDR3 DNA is TGTGCCAGCAGCGTAGCTAGCGGGAGATCGGCAGATACGCAGTATTTT. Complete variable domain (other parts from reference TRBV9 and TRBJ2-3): DSGVTQTPKHLITATGQRVTLRCSPRSGDLSVYWYQQSLDQGLQFLIQYYNGEERAKGNILERFSAQQFPDLHSELNLSSLELGDSALYFCASSVASGRSADTQYFGPGTRLTVL.

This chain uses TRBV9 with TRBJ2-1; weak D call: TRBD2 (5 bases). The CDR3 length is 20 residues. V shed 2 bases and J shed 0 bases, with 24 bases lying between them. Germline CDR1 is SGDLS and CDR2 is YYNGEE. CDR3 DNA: TGTGCCAGCAGCGTCCCCCGACTAAGAACGGACCTGGGCTCCTACAATGAGCAGTTCTTC. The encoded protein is CASSVPRLRTDLGSYNEQFF. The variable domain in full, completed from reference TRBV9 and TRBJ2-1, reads DSGVTQTPKHLITATGQRVTLRCSPRSGDLSVYWYQQSLDQGLQFLIQYYNGEERAKGNILERFSAQQFPDLHSELNLSSLELGDSALYFCASSVPRLRTDLGSYNEQFFGPGTRLTVL.

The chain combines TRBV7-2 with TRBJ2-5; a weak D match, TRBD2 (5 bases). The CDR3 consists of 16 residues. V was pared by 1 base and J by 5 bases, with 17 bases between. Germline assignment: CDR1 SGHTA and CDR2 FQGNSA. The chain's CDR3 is CASSLVGRFGDETQYF. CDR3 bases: TGTGCCAGCAGCTTAGTAGGTCGGTTCGGGGATGAGACCCAGTACTTC.

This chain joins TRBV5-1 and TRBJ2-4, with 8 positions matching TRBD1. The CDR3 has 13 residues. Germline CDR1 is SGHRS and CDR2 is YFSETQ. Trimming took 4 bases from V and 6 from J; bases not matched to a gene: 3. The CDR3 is CASSAGQGNIQYF. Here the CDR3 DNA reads TGCGCCAGCAGCGCCGGACAGGGAAACATTCAGTACTTC. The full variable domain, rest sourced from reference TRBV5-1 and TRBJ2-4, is KAGVTQTPRYLIKTRGQQVTLSCSPISGHRSVSWYQQTPGQGLQFLFEYFSETQRNKGNFPGRFSGRQFSNSRSEMNVSTLELGDSALYLCASSAGQGNIQYFGAGTRLSVL.

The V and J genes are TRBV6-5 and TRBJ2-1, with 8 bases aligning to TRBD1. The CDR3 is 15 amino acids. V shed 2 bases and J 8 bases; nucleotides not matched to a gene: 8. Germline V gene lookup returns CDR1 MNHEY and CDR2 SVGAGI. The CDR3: CASSYRAQGAHEQFF. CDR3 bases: TGTGCCAGCAGTTACAGGGCCCAGGGGGCGCATGAGCAGTTCTTC.

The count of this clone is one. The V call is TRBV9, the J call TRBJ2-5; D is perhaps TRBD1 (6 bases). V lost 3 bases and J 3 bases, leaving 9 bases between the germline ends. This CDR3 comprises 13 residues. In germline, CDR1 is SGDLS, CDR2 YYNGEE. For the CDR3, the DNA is TGTGCCAGCAGCGCAACAGGGAAAGAGACCCAGTACTTC. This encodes CASSATGKETQYF. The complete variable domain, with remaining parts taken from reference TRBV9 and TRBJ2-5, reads DSGVTQTPKHLITATGQRVTLRCSPRSGDLSVYWYQQSLDQGLQFLIQYYNGEERAKGNILERFSAQQFPDLHSELNLSSLELGDSALYFCASSATGKETQYFGPGTRLLVL.

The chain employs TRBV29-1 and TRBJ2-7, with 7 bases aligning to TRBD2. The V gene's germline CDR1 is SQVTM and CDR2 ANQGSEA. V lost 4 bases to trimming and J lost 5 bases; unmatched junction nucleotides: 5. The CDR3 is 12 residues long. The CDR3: CSVGGGRNEQYF. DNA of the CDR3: TGCAGCGTTGGAGGCGGGAGAAACGAGCAGTACTTC.

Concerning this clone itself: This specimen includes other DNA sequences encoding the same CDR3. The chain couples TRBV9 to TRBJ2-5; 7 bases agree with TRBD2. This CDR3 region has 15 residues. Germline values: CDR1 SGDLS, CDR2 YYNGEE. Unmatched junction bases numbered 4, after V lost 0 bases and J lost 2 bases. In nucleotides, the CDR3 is TGTGCCAGCAGCGTAGCGGGAGGTCTTCAAGAGACCCAGTACTTC. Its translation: CASSVAGGLQETQYF.

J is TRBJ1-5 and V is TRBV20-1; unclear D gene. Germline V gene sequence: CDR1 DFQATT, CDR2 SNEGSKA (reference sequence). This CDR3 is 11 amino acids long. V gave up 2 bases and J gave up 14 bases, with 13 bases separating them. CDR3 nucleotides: TGCAGTGCTAGAATACAAGGGAGTAAGCATTTT. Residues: CSARIQGSKHF.

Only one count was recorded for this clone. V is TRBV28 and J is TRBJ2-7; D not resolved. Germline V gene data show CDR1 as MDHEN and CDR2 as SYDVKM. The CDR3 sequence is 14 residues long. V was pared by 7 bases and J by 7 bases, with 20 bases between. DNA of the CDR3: TGTGCCAGCACTCCCGGCCGGCGGTCCGGGGAGCAGTACTTC. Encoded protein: CASTPGRRSGEQYF.

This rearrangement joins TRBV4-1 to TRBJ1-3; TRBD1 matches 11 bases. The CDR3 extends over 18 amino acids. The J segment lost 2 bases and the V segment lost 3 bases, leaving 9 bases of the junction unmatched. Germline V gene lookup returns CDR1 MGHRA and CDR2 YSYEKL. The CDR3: CASSHPGQGAKAGNTIYF. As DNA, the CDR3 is TGCGCCAGCAGCCACCCCGGACAGGGGGCGAAGGCTGGAAACACCATATATTTT.

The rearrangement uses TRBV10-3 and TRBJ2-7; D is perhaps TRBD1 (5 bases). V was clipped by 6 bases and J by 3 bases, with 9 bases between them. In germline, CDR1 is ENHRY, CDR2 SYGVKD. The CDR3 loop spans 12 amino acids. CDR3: CAISEQGYEQYF. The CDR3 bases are TGTGCCATCAGCGAGCAGGGCTACGAGCAGTACTTC.

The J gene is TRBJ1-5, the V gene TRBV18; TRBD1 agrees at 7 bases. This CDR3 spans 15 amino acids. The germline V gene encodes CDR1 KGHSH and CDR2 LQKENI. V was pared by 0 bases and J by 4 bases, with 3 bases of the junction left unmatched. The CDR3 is CASSPPGRGNQPQHF. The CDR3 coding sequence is TGTGCCAGCTCACCACCAGGCAGGGGGAATCAGCCCCAGCATTTT.

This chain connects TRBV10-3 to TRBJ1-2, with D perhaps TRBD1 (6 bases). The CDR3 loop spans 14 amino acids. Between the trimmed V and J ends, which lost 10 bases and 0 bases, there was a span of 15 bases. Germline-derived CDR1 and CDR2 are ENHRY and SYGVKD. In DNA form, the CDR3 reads TGTGCCACCCATCCAGGGGAAGCTAACTATGGCTACACCTTC. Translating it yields CATHPGEANYGYTF.

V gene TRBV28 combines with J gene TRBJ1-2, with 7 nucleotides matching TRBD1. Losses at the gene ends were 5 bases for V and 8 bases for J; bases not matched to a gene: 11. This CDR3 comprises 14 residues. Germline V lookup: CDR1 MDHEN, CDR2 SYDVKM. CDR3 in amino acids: CASSEGGRVQGYTF. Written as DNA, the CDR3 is TGTGCCAGCAGTGAAGGGGGCAGGGTCCAAGGCTACACCTTC.

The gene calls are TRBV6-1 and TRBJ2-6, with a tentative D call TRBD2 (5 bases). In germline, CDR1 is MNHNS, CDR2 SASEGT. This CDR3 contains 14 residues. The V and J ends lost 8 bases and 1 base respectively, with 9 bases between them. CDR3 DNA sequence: TGTGCCAGCGCGCGGGTTTCTGGGGCCAACGTCCTGACTTTC. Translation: CASARVSGANVLTF.

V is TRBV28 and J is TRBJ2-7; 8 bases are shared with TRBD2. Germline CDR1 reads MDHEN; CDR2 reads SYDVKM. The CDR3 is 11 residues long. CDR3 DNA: TGTGCAGGAGGACTAGCATCCGAGCAGTACTTC. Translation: CAGGLASEQYF.

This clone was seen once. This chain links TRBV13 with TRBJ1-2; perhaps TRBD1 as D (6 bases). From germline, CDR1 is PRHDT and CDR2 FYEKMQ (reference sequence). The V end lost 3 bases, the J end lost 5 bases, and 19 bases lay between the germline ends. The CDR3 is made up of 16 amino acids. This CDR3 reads CASSFPSRGGGYGYTF. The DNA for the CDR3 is TGTGCCAGCAGCTTTCCCTCAAGAGGGGGGGGTTATGGCTACACCTTC.

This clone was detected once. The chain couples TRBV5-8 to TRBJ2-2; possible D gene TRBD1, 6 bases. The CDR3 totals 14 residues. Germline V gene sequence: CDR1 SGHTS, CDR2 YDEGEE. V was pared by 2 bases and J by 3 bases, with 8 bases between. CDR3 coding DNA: TGTGCCAGCAGCTTTGGGGGCCACACCGGGGAGCTGTTTTTT. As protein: CASSFGGHTGELFF.

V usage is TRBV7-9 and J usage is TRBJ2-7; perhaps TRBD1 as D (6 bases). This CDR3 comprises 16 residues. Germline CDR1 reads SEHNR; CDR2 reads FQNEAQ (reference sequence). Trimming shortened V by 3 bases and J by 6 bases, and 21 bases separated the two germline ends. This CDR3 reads CASSFSGTQGRGEQYF. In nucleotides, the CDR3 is TGTGCCAGCAGCTTCTCCGGGACCCAAGGCAGGGGCGAGCAGTACTTC.

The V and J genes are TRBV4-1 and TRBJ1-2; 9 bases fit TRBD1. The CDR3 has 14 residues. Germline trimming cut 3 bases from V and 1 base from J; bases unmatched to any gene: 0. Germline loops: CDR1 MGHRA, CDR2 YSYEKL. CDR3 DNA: TGCGCCAGCAGCCAGGACAGGGGTAACTATGGCTACACCTTC. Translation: CASSQDRGNYGYTF.

In DNA, the CDR3 is TGTGCCAGCAGTTTGGGACTAGCGGCGTACGAGCAGTACTTC. It codes for CASSLGLAAYEQYF. This chain uses TRBV27 with TRBJ2-7, with 11 bases lining up with TRBD2. Germline values: CDR1 MNHEY, CDR2 SMNVEV (reference sequence). The V and J ends lost 3 bases and 4 bases, in that order; junction bases with no gene match: 2. The CDR3 has 14 amino acids.

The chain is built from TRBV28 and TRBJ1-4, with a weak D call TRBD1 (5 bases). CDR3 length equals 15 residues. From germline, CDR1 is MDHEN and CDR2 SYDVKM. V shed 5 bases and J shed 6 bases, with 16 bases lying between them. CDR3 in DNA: TGTGCCAGCAGTGCCCCGGGCAGGGTATATGAAAAACTGTTTTTT. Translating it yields CASSAPGRVYEKLFF.

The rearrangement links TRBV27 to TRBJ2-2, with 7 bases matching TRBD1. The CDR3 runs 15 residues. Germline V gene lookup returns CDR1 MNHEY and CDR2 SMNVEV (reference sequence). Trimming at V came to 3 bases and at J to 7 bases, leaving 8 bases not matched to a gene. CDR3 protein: CASSFSDRANGELFF. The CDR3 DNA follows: TGTGCCAGCAGTTTTTCCGACAGGGCAAACGGGGAGCTGTTTTTT.

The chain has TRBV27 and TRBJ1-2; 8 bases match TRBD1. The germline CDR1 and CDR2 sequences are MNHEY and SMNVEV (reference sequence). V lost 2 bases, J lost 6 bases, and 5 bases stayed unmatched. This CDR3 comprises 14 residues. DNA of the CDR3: TGTGCCAGCAGTTTAATGCCAGGGGGCCATGGCTACACCTTC. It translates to CASSLMPGGHGYTF.

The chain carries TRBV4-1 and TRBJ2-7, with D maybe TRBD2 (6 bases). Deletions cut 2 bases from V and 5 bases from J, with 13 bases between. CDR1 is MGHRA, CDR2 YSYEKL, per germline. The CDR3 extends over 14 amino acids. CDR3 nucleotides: TGCGCCAGCAGCCAATTTGGCGGGACGGACGAGCAGTACTTC. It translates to CASSQFGGTDEQYF.

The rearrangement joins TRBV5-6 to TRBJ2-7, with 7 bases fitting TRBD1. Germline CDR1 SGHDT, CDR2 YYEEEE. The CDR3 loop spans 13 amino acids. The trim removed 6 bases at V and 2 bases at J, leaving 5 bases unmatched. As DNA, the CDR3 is TGTGCCAGCAAGGTGACAGGGCCCTACGAGCAGTACTTC. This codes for CASKVTGPYEQYF.